The clone carrying this T cell receptor beta chain was seen just once. Antigen unknown. Deletions cut 6 bases from V and 8 bases from J, with 10 bases between. Germline V gene sequence: CDR1 SQVTM, CDR2 ANQGSEA. CDR3 size: 10 residues. The PCR employed 60 Vbeta primers together with 13 Jbeta primers. Measured with immunoSEQ multiplex PCR; TCRdb has only the in-frame clones, and not every one. The data hold about 120,000 clones, with around 88% observed a single time. This specimen comes from a study of cytomegalovirus exposure and HLA in healthy donors. Study conclusions and caveats: A list of roughly 180 TCR beta chains associated with cytomegalovirus was given.

The sample taken for sequencing was PBMCs. The chain carries TRBV29-1 and TRBJ1-1, with D maybe TRBD1 (5 bases). This TCR derives from a man aged 40-55 years in good health and CMV-seronegative. The CDR3 DNA follows: TGCAGCGTCTCGGGGGGGGAAGCTTTCTTT. Translated: CSVSGGEAFF.